Listed below are T cell receptor beta chains from one sample, sequenced in a study of blood T cells in healthy people across ages. In TCRdb, the 5' RACE reads were re-called with MiXCR into one record per CDR3 protein. This sample has around 1,800,000 distinct CDR3 sequences, with roughly two fifths found just once. The sample comprised blood. These receptors were collected from a human donor in good health. CDR3s include the opening cysteine and the closing phenylalanine or tryptophan. A D gene is named only where the DNA matches it firmly. Expanded clones get a size class; other rows say once, few or many, or leave the size out.

clone_size j_call d_call v_call cdr3_aa cdr3_nt
NA TRBJ1-5 TRBD1 TRBV7-2 CASSLTGGGYQPQHF TGTGCCAGCAGCTTAACAGGGGGCGGGTATCAGCCCCAGCATTTT
few TRBJ2-7 TRBD2 TRBV12-3/TRBV12-4 CASSPWGRDEQYF TGTGCCAGCAGTCCCTGGGGGAGGGACGAGCAGTACTTC
few TRBJ1-4 NA TRBV10-3 CAISESSRANEKLFF TGTGCCATCAGTGAGTCTTCTAGGGCTAATGAAAAACTGTTTTTT
NA TRBJ1-6 NA TRBV27 CASSGGSSSPLHF TGTGCCAGCTCCGGGGGGTCTAGTTCACCCCTCCACTTT
few TRBJ2-3 NA TRBV6-6 CASSYRKDTQYF TGTGCCAGCTCTTACAGAAAGGATACGCAGTATTTT
NA TRBJ2-1 NA TRBV7-9 CASSFLPSQETQFF TGTGCCAGCAGCTTTTTACCGTCCCAAGAGACCCAGTTCTTC
few TRBJ2-7 NA TRBV7-2 CASSLAVPPQYF TGTGCCAGCAGCTTAGCGGTACCGCCCCAGTACTTC
NA TRBJ2-7 TRBD1 TRBV7-2 CASSRTGDVYEQYF TGTGCCAGCAGCCGGACAGGGGACGTTTACGAGCAGTACTTC
NA TRBJ2-5 TRBD2 TRBV6-5 CASSRRGLDKETQYF TGTGCCAGCAGCCGAAGGGGACTAGACAAAGAGACCCAGTACTTC
few TRBJ2-1 TRBD2 TRBV28 CASRRSGYNEQFF TGTGCCAGCAGACGTAGCGGGTACAATGAGCAGTTCTTC
few TRBJ1-6 NA TRBV20-1 CSARDRFSSYNSPLHF TGCAGTGCTAGAGATAGATTTAGCTCCTATAATTCACCCCTCCACTTT
few TRBJ2-1 NA TRBV12-3/TRBV12-4 CASSLANRHNEQFF TGTGCCAGCAGTTTAGCGAACCGGCACAATGAGCAGTTCTTC
NA TRBJ1-2 NA TRBV3-1 CASSQDPRAIYGYTF TGTGCCAGCAGCCAAGATCCGCGTGCGATCTATGGCTACACCTTC
NA TRBJ1-6 NA TRBV7-9 CASNIDGHNSPLHF TGTGCCAGCAACATAGACGGTCATAATTCACCCCTCCACTTT
few TRBJ2-1 TRBD2 TRBV9 CASSVRGDPYNEQFF TGTGCCAGCAGCGTACGGGGGGACCCCTACAATGAGCAGTTCTTC
NA TRBJ2-7 NA TRBV20-1 CSAGDKIAYEQYF TGCAGTGCTGGGGACAAGATAGCCTACGAGCAGTACTTC
NA TRBJ1-2 NA TRBV12-3/TRBV12-4 CASSTRGGSYGYTF TGTGCCAGCAGTACCAGGGGAGGGAGCTATGGCTACACCTTC
few TRBJ2-4 TRBD1 TRBV5-1 CASSFWTGKLAKNIQYF TGCGCCAGCAGCTTCTGGACAGGAAAGCTAGCCAAAAACATTCAGTACTTC
NA TRBJ1-1 NA TRBV6-1 CASSQDRMNTEVFF TGTGCCAGCAGCCAAGACAGAATGAACACTGAAGTTTTCTTT
few TRBJ2-3 NA TRBV4-3 CASSRQGELTDTQYF TGCGCCAGCAGCCGGCAAGGCGAGTTGACAGATACGCAGTATTTT
NA TRBJ2-5 TRBD2 TRBV9 CASSVAGGIQETQYF TGTGCCAGCAGCGTAGCGGGGGGGATACAAGAGACCCAGTACTTC
NA TRBJ2-1 NA TRBV6-5 CASSRGRFGDEQFF TGTGCCAGCAGTCGGGGGAGGTTCGGAGATGAGCAGTTCTTC
NA TRBJ1-2 NA TRBV7-2 CASSPEWEVWGYTF TGTGCCAGCAGCCCCGAATGGGAGGTATGGGGCTACACCTTC
NA TRBJ2-3 NA TRBV9 CASSEDNTQYF TGTGCCAGCAGCGAAGATAATACGCAGTATTTT
NA TRBJ2-3 NA TRBV4-1 CASSPGHGTDTQYF TGCGCCAGCAGCCCAGGACACGGAACAGATACGCAGTATTTT
NA TRBJ1-2 NA TRBV18 CASSPERTYGYTF TGTGCCAGCTCACCAGAAAGGACCTATGGCTACACCTTC
NA TRBJ1-1 NA TRBV5-1 CASSALPWRDTEAFF TGCGCCAGCAGCGCACTTCCTTGGAGAGACACTGAAGCTTTCTTT
once TRBJ1-4 NA TRBV28 CASTPGSNEKLFF TGTGCCAGCACCCCGGGATCTAATGAAAAACTGTTTTTT
NA TRBJ2-4 NA TRBV18 CASSPGSGARERYF TGTGCCAGCTCACCAGGCTCCGGCGCTCGGGAGCGGTACTTC
NA TRBJ2-3 TRBD1 TRBV9 CASSPGGQGRDTQYF TGTGCCAGCAGCCCTGGGGGACAGGGGCGAGATACGCAGTATTTT
once TRBJ1-1 NA TRBV5-1 CASSGTTRATGTEAFF TGCGCCAGCAGCGGAACGACTCGGGCTACGGGCACTGAAGCTTTCTTT
NA TRBJ2-3 NA TRBV12-3/TRBV12-4 CASSLGTSAPDTQYF TGTGCCAGCAGTTTGGGGACATCAGCACCAGATACGCAGTATTTT
few TRBJ2-3 NA TRBV12-3/TRBV12-4 CASSPSRLMDSFTDTQYF TGTGCCAGCAGTCCTTCCCGCTTGATGGACAGCTTCACAGATACGCAGTATTTT
NA TRBJ2-1 TRBD2 TRBV4-2 CASSQDLNGGEEQFF TGTGCCAGCAGCCAAGATCTTAACGGGGGGGAAGAGCAGTTCTTC
NA TRBJ2-3 NA TRBV7-2 CASSLLASGTDMQYF TGTGCCAGCAGCTTACTAGCGTCTGGCACAGATATGCAGTATTTT
NA TRBJ1-1 NA TRBV12-3/TRBV12-4 CASNLGRGATNTEAFF TGTGCCAGCAATTTAGGGCGCGGGGCAACAAACACTGAAGCTTTCTTT
NA TRBJ1-1 NA TRBV30 CAWQVNTEAFF TGTGCCTGGCAGGTGAACACTGAAGCTTTCTTT
NA TRBJ2-7 TRBD2 TRBV5-1 CASTIAGGNYEQYF TGCGCCAGCACTATAGCGGGGGGAAACTACGAGCAGTACTTC
NA TRBJ2-7 NA TRBV3-1 CASSQDTFSYEQYF TGTGCCAGCAGCCAAGATACGTTCTCCTACGAGCAGTACTTC
many TRBJ2-7 NA TRBV5-1 CASSSPGNEQYF TGTGCCAGCAGTTCCCCGGGTAACGAGCAGTACTTC
NA TRBJ1-2 NA TRBV4-1 CASSQVMDSNYGYTF TGCGCCAGCAGCCAAGTAATGGACAGCAACTATGGCTACACCTTC
many TRBJ1-2 NA TRBV5-1 CASSLPPGGYTF TGCGCCAGCAGCTTGCCCCCGGGGGGCTACACCTTC
NA TRBJ2-3 NA TRBV6-5 CASSYLGAGDTQYF TGTGCCAGCAGTTACTTGGGGGCCGGGGATACGCAGTATTTT
NA TRBJ2-5 NA TRBV7-9 CASSSLGIGETQYF TGTGCCAGCAGCTCCCTAGGTATCGGAGAGACCCAGTACTTC
NA TRBJ1-1 NA TRBV12-3/TRBV12-4 CASTPDPLYTEAFF TGTGCCAGCACCCCAGACCCCCTTTACACTGAAGCTTTCTTT
few TRBJ2-1 NA TRBV27 CASSFVPSRYNEQFF TGTGCCAGCAGTTTTGTTCCTAGCCGCTACAATGAGCAGTTCTTC
NA TRBJ1-6 TRBD1 TRBV5-1 CASSDRVNSPLHF TGCGCCAGCTCGGACAGGGTTAATTCGCCCCTCCACTTT
NA TRBJ2-1 TRBD2 TRBV20-1 CSARLSGGGYNEQFF TGCAGTGCTCGCCTGAGCGGGGGGGGTTACAATGAGCAGTTCTTC
NA TRBJ1-4 NA TRBV9 CASSAGSSAKLFF TGTGCCAGCAGCGCGGGGTCGTCGGCGAAACTGTTTTTT
few TRBJ1-5 NA TRBV28 CASSWPDQPQHF TGTGCCAGCAGTTGGCCCGATCAGCCCCAGCATTTT